The text below deals with one T cell receptor beta chain. The data were taken from a study of blood T cell repertoires in COVID-19. Across the study: Donors in the United States, Italy and Spain gave samples during acute or convalescent COVID-19. Sample material is recorded as cDNA or gDNA derived from T cells, B-cell-depleted T cells, or PBMCs.

Germline CDR1 reads SGDLS; CDR2 reads YYNGEE. The CDR3 runs to 14 residues. J gave up 9 bases and V 2 bases, and 8 bases lay outside the gene matches. Methods used by the authors: Amplifying reference gene primers gave estimates of nucleated cell counts. Sequenced by immunoSEQ multiplex PCR; TCRdb stores in-frame clones only, minus some. That table furnishes V, J and clone size, whereas the DNA furnished D and trimming. The sample yields about 40,000 clones, about 88% seen once. This rearrangement joins TRBV9 to TRBJ2-1; 7 bases match TRBD2. This receptor was obtained from a man aged 45-65 years in a cohort sampled during active COVID-19. The sequenced sample consisted of peripheral blood. CDR3 coding DNA: TGTGCCAGCAGCGTGTCCAGCGGGGAGATTGAGCAGTTCTTC. Protein sequence: CASSVSSGEIEQFF.